These 20 T cell receptor beta chains share one sample of origin, sequenced in a study of blood T cells in healthy people across ages. Sample-barcoded 5' priming and a J-beta primer mix drove a second PCR of about 6 to 12 cycles. TCRdb called the 5' RACE reads again in MiXCR, with one record for every CDR3 protein. Here the sample spans about 2 million distinct CDR3 sequences, roughly 52% being singletons. The sample was blood. The receptor set was obtained from a woman aged 35 to 49 in good health.

V and J are TRBV4-3 and TRBJ2-3, with 10 bases lining up with TRBD2. Germline V gene data show CDR1 as LGHNA and CDR2 as YSLEER. After removal of 4 bases from V and 5 bases from J, the junction contained 15 bases not matched to a gene. The CDR3 is made up of 18 amino acids. In DNA form, the CDR3 reads TGCGCCAGCAGCCGAGATTTAGCGGGGGGCCTCTCGGTAGATACGCAGTATTTT. Encoded protein: CASSRDLAGGLSVDTQYF.

CDR3 in amino acids: CASSDQGRGDTQYF. CDR3 nucleotides: TGCGCCAGCAGTGACCAGGGCAGGGGAGATACGCAGTATTTT. The chain is built from TRBV10-1 and TRBJ2-3; the D gene is possibly TRBD1 (6 bases). The ends were cut back, 3 bases at V and 5 bases at J, with 12 bases in the middle. CDR1 is WNHNN, CDR2 SYGVQD, per germline (reference sequence). The CDR3 length is 14 residues.

A few counts support this clonotype. This chain joins TRBV7-2 and TRBJ2-1; TRBD2 agrees at 8 bases. V gave up 1 base and J gave up 8 bases; unmatched junction bases: 13. The CDR3 covers 17 residues. Germline loops: CDR1 SGHTA, CDR2 FQGNSA. DNA for the CDR3: TGTGCCAGCAGCTTAGTGGCCGGGGGGGGGTCCCTCGATGAGCAGTTCTTC. Its translation: CASSLVAGGGSLDEQFF.

The chain employs TRBV15 and TRBJ2-4; D possibly matches TRBD1 or TRBD2 (5 bases each). The DNA matches TRBJ2-5 better at its end, which makes the J call doubtful. The CDR3 contains 15 residues. The germline V gene has CDR1 LNHNV and CDR2 YYDKDF (reference sequence). CDR3: CATSRDHGTQETQYF. The CDR3 DNA sequence: TGTGCCACCAGCAGAGATCACGGGACCCAAGAGACCCAGTACTTC.

About this clonotype: Sequence at one end of the junction differs from germline and may be a read error. CDR3 loop: CASKPSSYNKQFF. In DNA form, the CDR3 reads TGCGCCAGCAAGCCCAGCTCCTACAATAAGCAGTTCTTC. The chain uses TRBV5-1 and TRBJ2-1; D gene unclear. Looked up from germline, CDR1 is SGHRS and CDR2 is YFSETQ. This CDR3 is 13 amino acids long.

The CDR3: CAIRGRPNTEAFF. CDR3 nucleotide sequence: TGTGCCATCAGGGGCAGGCCGAACACTGAAGCTTTCTTT. V usage is TRBV10-3 and J usage is TRBJ1-1; D not resolved. Germline lookup yields CDR1 ENHRY and CDR2 SYGVKD. This CDR3 has 13 residues. The V gene lost 6 bases and the J gene lost 1 base, with 9 bases spanning the gap.

The chain joins TRBV7-9 to TRBJ2-4; possibly TRBD2 for D (6 bases). V lost 1 base and J lost 13, with 20 bases in between. Germline loops: CDR1 SEHNR, CDR2 FQNEAQ (reference sequence). The CDR3 sequence is 15 residues long. The CDR3 region has the DNA TGTGCCAGCAGCTTAGGGGGTGGCCTAACCCGGGGGCAGTACTTC. Its protein is CASSLGGGLTRGQYF.

The chain joins TRBV5-5 to TRBJ2-7; D is undetermined. V lost 7 bases to trimming and J lost 0 bases, with 14 bases between them. This CDR3 comprises 14 residues. Germline-derived CDR1 and CDR2 are SGHKS and YYEKEE (reference sequence). CDR3 sequence: CASGQPNPSYEQYF. The CDR3 DNA is TGTGCCAGCGGTCAGCCTAACCCCTCCTACGAGCAGTACTTC.

This clonotype was detected a few times. The chain links TRBV20-1 to TRBJ2-3, with D perhaps TRBD1 or TRBD2 (5 bases each). Germline assignment: CDR1 DFQATT and CDR2 SNEGSKA (reference sequence). This CDR3 is built from 14 residues. The ends were cut back, 0 bases at V and 1 base at J, with 8 bases in the middle. The CDR3: CSARDRDRTDTQYF. CDR3 nucleotides: TGCAGTGCTAGAGATAGGGACCGCACAGATACGCAGTATTTT.

Here the CDR3 DNA reads TGTGCCAGCAGCTTAAGAGTCGGGGGGCAGGGGGCTGGGAAAAACATTCAGTACTTC. Translating it yields CASSLRVGGQGAGKNIQYF. V gene TRBV7-2 combines with J gene TRBJ2-4; possibly TRBD1 for D (8 bases). CDR3 length: 19 residues. CDR1 SGHTA and CDR2 FQGNSA come from the germline V gene. The ends were cut back, 2 bases at V and 4 bases at J, with 24 bases in the middle.

V is TRBV5-1 and J is TRBJ2-1; D may be TRBD1 (6 bases). CDR3 length: 14 residues. Germline V gene lookup returns CDR1 SGHRS and CDR2 YFSETQ. Trimming cost V 4 bases and J 4 bases, with 12 bases left between them. The DNA for the CDR3 is TGCGCCAGCAGCCCCCGGACAGTATACAATGAGCAGTTCTTC. Its protein product is CASSPRTVYNEQFF.

The chain employs TRBV6-2 or TRBV6-3 and TRBJ2-4, with D perhaps matching TRBD2 (6 bases). With the DNA end fitting TRBJ2-5 better, the J assignment may be wrong. In germline, CDR1 is MNHEY, CDR2 SVGEGT. This CDR3 comprises 13 residues. CDR3 bases: TGTGCCAGCAGGCGGGACGGCAGTGAGACCCAGTACTTC. Translating gives CASRRDGSETQYF.

The V call is TRBV7-2, the J call TRBJ2-1; D perhaps matches TRBD2 (6 bases). Trimming cost V 5 bases and J 10 bases, with 9 bases left between them. CDR1 is SGHTA, CDR2 FQGNSA, per germline. The CDR3 length is 11 residues. DNA of the CDR3: TGTGCCAGCAGCATTAGCGGAGAGCAGTTCTTC. Protein sequence: CASSISGEQFF.

This clonotype occurred a few times. The chain couples TRBV4-1 to TRBJ2-7; 13 nucleotides line up with TRBD2. The CDR3 consists of 15 residues. The ends lost 2 bases at V and 12 bases at J; junction bases unmatched: 10. The germline V gene encodes CDR1 MGHRA and CDR2 YSYEKL. CDR3 loop: CASSQNSGLAGRRYF. The DNA for the CDR3 is TGCGCCAGCAGCCAAAACTCGGGACTAGCGGGGCGACGGTACTTC.

The rearrangement joins TRBV6-1 to TRBJ1-5; D gene unclear. V was clipped by 6 bases and J by 5 bases, with 11 bases between them. Germline V gives CDR1 MNHNS, CDR2 SASEGT. CDR3 length equals 13 residues. The CDR3 bases are TGTGCCAGCAGGTCCTTGAGGGATCAGCCCCAGCATTTT. This gives the protein CASRSLRDQPQHF.

V is TRBV4-1 and J is TRBJ1-2; 7 bases fit TRBD1. The germline V gene encodes CDR1 MGHRA and CDR2 YSYEKL. CDR3 size: 16 residues. Germline trimming cut 5 bases from V and 6 bases from J; bases unmatched to any gene: 15. CDR3 protein: CASSGGGNRQGHGYTF. In DNA, the CDR3 is TGCGCCAGCAGCGGTGGGGGAAATCGACAGGGACATGGCTACACCTTC.

This clonotype showed up many times. CDR3 sequence: CASSSQGPTDTQYF. In DNA, the CDR3 is TGTGCCAGCAGCTCACAGGGCCCCACAGATACGCAGTATTTT. The chain uses TRBV7-2 and TRBJ2-3; possible D gene TRBD1, 6 bases. Per the germline V gene, CDR1 is SGHTA and CDR2 is FQGNSA. With 4 bases removed from V and 2 bases from J, the gap between germline ends came to 10 bases. CDR3 length: 14 residues.

V is TRBV29-1 and J is TRBJ2-1, with 11 bases matching TRBD1. Unmatched junction bases numbered 2, after V lost 1 base and J lost 6 bases. CDR1 and CDR2 (germline): SQVTM, ANQGSEA. The CDR3 has 14 residues. CDR3 nucleotide sequence: TGCAGCGTTGAAGGGGACAGGGGGACCAATGAGCAGTTCTTC. This encodes CSVEGDRGTNEQFF.

The chain links TRBV12-3 or TRBV12-4 to TRBJ2-4, with D tentatively TRBD2 (5 bases). The CDR3 covers 14 residues. V lost 6 bases and J lost 8, with 17 bases in between. The CDR3 sequence: CASRSEGRRDIQYF. The CDR3 bases are TGTGCCAGCAGGTCGGAAGGACGGCGGGACATTCAGTACTTC.

The chain employs TRBV4-3 and TRBJ2-7; possibly TRBD1 for D (6 bases). Germline CDR1 reads LGHNA; CDR2 reads YSLEER. The CDR3 is 18 amino acids. The ends were cut back, 0 bases at V and 2 bases at J, with 20 bases in the middle. Here the CDR3 DNA reads TGCGCCAGCAGCCAAGAGTCGCCAAGAACAGGGATTCCCTACGAGCAGTACTTC. Protein sequence: CASSQESPRTGIPYEQYF.